This passage covers 2 T cell receptor beta chains from one sample sequenced in a study of blood T cells in healthy people across ages. For the second PCR, which ran for about 6 to 11 cycles, a sample-barcoded 5' primer and a J-beta primer mix were used. TCRdb ran MiXCR on the 5' RACE reads and lists one entry per CDR3 protein. The top ten clones hold roughly 10% of a sample with 750,000 to 1,000,000 distinct CDR3 sequences, almost 30% of them seen once. These data are also associated with another study on T cells of mothers and their children.

Sequencing was carried out using blood. All receptors come from a woman aged 40 to 55 in good health.

The V and J genes are TRBV5-6 and TRBJ2-7, with a tentative D call TRBD1 (5 bases). The CDR3 totals 15 residues. V was clipped by 4 bases and J by 0 bases, with 14 bases between them. The germline V gene encodes CDR1 SGHDT and CDR2 YYEEEE. CDR3 amino acids: CASSRTPTFSYEQYF. CDR3 nucleotide sequence: TGTGCCAGCAGCCGGACACCGACTTTCTCCTACGAGCAGTACTTC.

The chain links TRBV5-1 to TRBJ2-7, with 7 bases aligning to TRBD1. V gave up 4 bases and J gave up 2 bases; unmatched junction bases: 9. In germline, CDR1 is SGHRS, CDR2 YFSETQ. The CDR3 length is 15 residues. The CDR3 region has the DNA TGCGCCAGCAGCACAGGGGACGTTGCGGCCTACGAGCAGTACTTC. The encoded protein is CASSTGDVAAYEQYF.